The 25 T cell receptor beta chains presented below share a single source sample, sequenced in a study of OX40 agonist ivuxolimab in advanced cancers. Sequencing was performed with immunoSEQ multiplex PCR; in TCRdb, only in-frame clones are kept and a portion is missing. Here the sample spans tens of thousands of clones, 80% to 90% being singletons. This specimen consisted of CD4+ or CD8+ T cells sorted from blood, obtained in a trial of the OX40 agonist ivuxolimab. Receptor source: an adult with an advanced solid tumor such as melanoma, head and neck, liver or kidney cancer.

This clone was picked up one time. CDR3 protein: CASSLAPGTSGRYTDTQYF. DNA of the CDR3: TGCGCCAGCAGCTTGGCCCCTGGGACTAGCGGGAGGTACACAGATACGCAGTATTTT. V gene TRBV5-1 combines with J gene TRBJ2-3; 15 bases are shared with TRBD2. The CDR3 sequence is 19 residues long. Germline trimming cut 0 bases from V and 2 bases from J; bases unmatched to any gene: 7. The germline V gene has CDR1 SGHRS and CDR2 YFSETQ.

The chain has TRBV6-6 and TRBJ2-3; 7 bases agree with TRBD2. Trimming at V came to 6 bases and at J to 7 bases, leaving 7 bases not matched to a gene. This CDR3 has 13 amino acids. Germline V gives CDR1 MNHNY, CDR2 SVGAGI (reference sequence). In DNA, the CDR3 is TGTGCCAGCAGGCCGGGACTACCCAATACGCAGTATTTT. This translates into CASRPGLPNTQYF.

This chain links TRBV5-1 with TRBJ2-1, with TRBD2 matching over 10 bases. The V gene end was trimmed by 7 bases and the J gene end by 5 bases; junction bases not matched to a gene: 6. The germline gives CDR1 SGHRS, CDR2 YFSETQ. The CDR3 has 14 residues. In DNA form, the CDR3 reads TGCGCCAGCGGGGGACTAGCGACCGACAATGAGCAGTTCTTC. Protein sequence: CASGGLATDNEQFF.

CDR3 DNA: TGCGCCAGCAGCTTGGCGGGGATGGAGACCCAGTACTTC. This sequence encodes CASSLAGMETQYF. The genes are TRBV5-1 and TRBJ2-5, with D perhaps matching TRBD2 (5 bases). The CDR3 length is 13 residues. The V end was cut by 0 bases, the J end by 5 bases, with 8 bases between. CDR1 is SGHRS and CDR2 is YFSETQ in the germline V gene.

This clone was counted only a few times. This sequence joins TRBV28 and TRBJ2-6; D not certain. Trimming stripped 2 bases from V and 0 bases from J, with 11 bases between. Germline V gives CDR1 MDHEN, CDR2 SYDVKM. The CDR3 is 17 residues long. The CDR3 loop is CASSLLKWDSGANVLTF. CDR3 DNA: TGTGCCAGCAGTTTACTCAAATGGGACTCTGGGGCCAACGTCCTGACTTTC.

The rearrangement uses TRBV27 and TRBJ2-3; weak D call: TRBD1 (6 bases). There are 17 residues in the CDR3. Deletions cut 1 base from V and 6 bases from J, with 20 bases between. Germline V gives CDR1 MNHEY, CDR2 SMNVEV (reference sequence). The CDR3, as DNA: TGTGCCAGCAGTTTATACCGCTGGGGGCAGGGCGGCGATACGCAGTATTTT. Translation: CASSLYRWGQGGDTQYF.

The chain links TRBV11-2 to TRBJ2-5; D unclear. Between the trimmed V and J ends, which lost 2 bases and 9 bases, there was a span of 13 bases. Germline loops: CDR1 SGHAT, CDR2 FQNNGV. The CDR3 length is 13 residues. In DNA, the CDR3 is TGTGCCAGCAGCTTACGGTTTGTCCAGGCCCAGTACTTC. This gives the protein CASSLRFVQAQYF.

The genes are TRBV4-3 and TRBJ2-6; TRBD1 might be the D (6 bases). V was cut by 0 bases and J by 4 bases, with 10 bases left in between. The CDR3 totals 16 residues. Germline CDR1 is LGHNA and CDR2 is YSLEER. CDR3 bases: TGCGCCAGCAGCCAAGAGTCAGGGGTAGGGGCCAACGTCCTGACTTTC. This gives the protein CASSQESGVGANVLTF.

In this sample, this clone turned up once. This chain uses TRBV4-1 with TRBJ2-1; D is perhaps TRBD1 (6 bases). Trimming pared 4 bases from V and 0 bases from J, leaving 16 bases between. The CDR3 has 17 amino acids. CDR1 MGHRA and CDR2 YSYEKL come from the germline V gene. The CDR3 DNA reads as TGCGCCAGCAGCCGCGGGTTACAGGGCCGCTCCTACAATGAGCAGTTCTTC. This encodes CASSRGLQGRSYNEQFF.

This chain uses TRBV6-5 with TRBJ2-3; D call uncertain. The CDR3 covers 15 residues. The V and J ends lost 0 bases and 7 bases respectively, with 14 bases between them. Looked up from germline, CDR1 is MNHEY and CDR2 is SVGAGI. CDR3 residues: CASSYSGTGPYTQYF. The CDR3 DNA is TGTGCCAGCAGTTACTCGGGAACCGGCCCATATACGCAGTATTTT.

The CDR3 bases are TGTGCCAGCAGCGTAGGGACAGGGGGAGACAATGAGCAGTTCTTC. This gives the protein CASSVGTGGDNEQFF. The chain employs TRBV7-7 and TRBJ2-1; 11 bases line up with TRBD1. Germline CDR1 reads SSHAT; CDR2 reads FNYEAQ (reference sequence). The CDR3 length is 15 residues. J gave up 5 bases and V 5 bases, and 5 bases lay outside the gene matches. The variable domain in full, completed from reference TRBV7-7 and TRBJ2-1, reads GAGVSQSPRYKVTKRGQDVTLRCDPISSHATLYWYQQALGQGPEFLTYFNYEAQPDKSGLPSDRFSAERPEGSISTLTIQRTEQRDSAMYRCASSVGTGGDNEQFFGPGTRLTVL.

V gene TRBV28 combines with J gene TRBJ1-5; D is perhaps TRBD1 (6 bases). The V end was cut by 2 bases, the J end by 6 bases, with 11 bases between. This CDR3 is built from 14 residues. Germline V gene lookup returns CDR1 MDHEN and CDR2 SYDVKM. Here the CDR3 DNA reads TGTGCCAGCAGTTTAAGGCAGGGGCCTCAGCCCCAGCATTTT. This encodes CASSLRQGPQPQHF.

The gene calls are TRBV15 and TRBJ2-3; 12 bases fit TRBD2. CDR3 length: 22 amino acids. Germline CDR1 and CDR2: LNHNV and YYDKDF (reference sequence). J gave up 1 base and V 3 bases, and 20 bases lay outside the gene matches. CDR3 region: CATSRTTGTSGPLTSGTDTQYF. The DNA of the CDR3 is TGTGCCACCAGCAGGACAACCGGGACTAGCGGGCCGCTTACTAGCGGCACAGATACGCAGTATTTT.

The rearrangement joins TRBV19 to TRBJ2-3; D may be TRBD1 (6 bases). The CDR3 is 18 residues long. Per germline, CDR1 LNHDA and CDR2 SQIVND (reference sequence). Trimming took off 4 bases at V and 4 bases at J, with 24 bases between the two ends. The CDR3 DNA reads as TGTGCCAGTAGTACGATTAGATCAGGGGCTACCCCCCCAGATACGCAGTATTTT. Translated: CASSTIRSGATPPDTQYF.

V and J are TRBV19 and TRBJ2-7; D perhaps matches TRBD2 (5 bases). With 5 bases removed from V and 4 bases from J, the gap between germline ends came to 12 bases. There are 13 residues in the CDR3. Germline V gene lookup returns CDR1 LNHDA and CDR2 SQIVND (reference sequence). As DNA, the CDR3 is TGTGCCAGTAGTCGCAAGAGGGAATACGAGCAGTACTTC. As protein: CASSRKREYEQYF.

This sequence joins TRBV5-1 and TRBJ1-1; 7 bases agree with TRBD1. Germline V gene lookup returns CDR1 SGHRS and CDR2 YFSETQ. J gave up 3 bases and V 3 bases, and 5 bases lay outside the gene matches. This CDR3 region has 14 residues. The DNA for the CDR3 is TGCGCCAGCAGCTACCAGGGGGTCGACACTGAAGCTTTCTTT. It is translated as CASSYQGVDTEAFF. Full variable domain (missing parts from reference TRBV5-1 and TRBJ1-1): KAGVTQTPRYLIKTRGQQVTLSCSPISGHRSVSWYQQTPGQGLQFLFEYFSETQRNKGNFPGRFSGRQFSNSRSEMNVSTLELGDSALYLCASSYQGVDTEAFFGQGTRLTVV.

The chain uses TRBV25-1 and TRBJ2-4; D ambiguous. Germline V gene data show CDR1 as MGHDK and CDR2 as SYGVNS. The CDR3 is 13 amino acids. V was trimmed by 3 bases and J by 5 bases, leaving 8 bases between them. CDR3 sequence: CASSEDLQNIQYF. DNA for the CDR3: TGTGCCAGCAGTGAGGACCTACAAAACATTCAGTACTTC.

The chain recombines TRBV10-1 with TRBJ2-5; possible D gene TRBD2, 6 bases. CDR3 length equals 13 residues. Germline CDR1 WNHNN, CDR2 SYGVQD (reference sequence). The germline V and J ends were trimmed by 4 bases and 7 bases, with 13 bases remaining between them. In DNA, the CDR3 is TGCGCCAGCAGTGGAGCGGAGGGTCCGACCCAGTACTTC. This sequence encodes CASSGAEGPTQYF.

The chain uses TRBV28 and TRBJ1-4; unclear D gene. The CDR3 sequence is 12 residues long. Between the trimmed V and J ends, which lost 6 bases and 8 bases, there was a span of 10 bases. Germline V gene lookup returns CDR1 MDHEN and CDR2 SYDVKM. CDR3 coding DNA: TGTGCCAGCAGAAAGGGCAGGGAAAAACTGTTTTTT. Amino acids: CASRKGREKLFF.

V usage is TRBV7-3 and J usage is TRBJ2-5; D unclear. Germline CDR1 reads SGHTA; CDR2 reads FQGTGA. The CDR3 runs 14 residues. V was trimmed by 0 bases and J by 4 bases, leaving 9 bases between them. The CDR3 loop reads CASSLTSSGETQYF. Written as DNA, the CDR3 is TGTGCCAGCAGCTTAACCTCTAGTGGAGAGACCCAGTACTTC.

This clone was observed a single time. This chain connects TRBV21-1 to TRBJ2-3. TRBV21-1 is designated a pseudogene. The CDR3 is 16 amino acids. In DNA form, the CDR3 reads TGTGCCAGCAGCAAAATCGAGGGGCTGGGCACAGATACGCAGTATTTT. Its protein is CASSKIEGLGTDTQYF.

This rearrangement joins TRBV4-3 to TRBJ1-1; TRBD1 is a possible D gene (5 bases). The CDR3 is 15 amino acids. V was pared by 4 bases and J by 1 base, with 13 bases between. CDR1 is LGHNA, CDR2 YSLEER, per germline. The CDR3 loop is CASSRGLGSNTEAFF. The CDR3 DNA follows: TGCGCCAGCAGCCGGGGACTGGGTTCGAACACTGAAGCTTTCTTT.

CDR3 sequence reads: CASRERQGLYGYTF. The CDR3 region has the DNA TGTGCCAGCAGGGAGCGACAGGGCCTCTATGGCTACACCTTC. V and J are TRBV28 and TRBJ1-2, with 7 bases matching TRBD1. The germline gives CDR1 MDHEN, CDR2 SYDVKM. With V trimmed by 6 bases and J by 4 bases, 8 bases remained unmatched. The CDR3 is made up of 14 amino acids.

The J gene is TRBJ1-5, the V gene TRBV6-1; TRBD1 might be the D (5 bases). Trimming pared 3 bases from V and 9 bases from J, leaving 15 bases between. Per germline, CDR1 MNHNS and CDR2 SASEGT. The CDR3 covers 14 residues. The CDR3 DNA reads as TGTGCCAGCAGTGAGGAGGCAGGGTCGGGGCCCCAGCATTTT. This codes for CASSEEAGSGPQHF.

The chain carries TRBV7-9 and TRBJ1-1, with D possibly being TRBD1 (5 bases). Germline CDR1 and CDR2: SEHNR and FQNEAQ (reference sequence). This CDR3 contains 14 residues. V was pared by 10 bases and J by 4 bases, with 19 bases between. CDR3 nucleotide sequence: TGTGCCATTTCACCTTGGGGGGAACCCACTGAAGCTTTCTTT. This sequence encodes CAISPWGEPTEAFF.